Listed below are T cell receptor beta chains from one sample, sequenced in a study of cytomegalovirus exposure and HLA in healthy donors. Sequencing was performed with immunoSEQ multiplex PCR; in TCRdb, only in-frame clones are kept and a portion is missing. This sample has about 140,000 clones, with over 60% found just once. The specimen was PBMCs. These receptors were obtained from a middle-aged man in good health and CMV-seronegative. Both conserved end residues are part of each CDR3. The D gene is left open where the match is weak. Rows give clone size only sometimes, using once, few, many, or a class for an expanded clone.

j_gene,abundance,d_gene,v_gene,CDR3aa,CDR3nt
TRBJ1-6,NA,TRBD1,TRBV7-2,CASSLQGAGSPLHF,TGTGCCAGCAGCTTACAGGGGGCAGGTTCACCCCTCCACTTT
TRBJ2-1,NA,TRBD1,TRBV7-8,CASSPRDRYNEQFF,TGTGCCAGCAGTCCTCGGGACAGATACAATGAGCAGTTCTTC
TRBJ2-5,NA,NA,TRBV18,CASSPPGGEQYF,TGTGCCAGCTCACCACCGGGAGGAGAGCAGTACTTC
TRBJ2-3,NA,TRBD1,TRBV5-1,CASSLFPGQGDTDTQYF,TGCGCCAGCAGCTTATTTCCCGGACAGGGGGACACAGATACGCAGTATTTT
TRBJ2-7,NA,NA,TRBV28,CASSSGVRGSYEQYF,TGTGCCAGCAGTTCTGGTGTTAGGGGTTCCTACGAGCAGTACTTC
TRBJ2-1,once,TRBD2,TRBV6-5,CASSYRGTSFYNEQFF,TGTGCCAGCAGTTATCGCGGGACTAGCTTCTACAATGAGCAGTTCTTC
TRBJ2-2,NA,NA,TRBV29-1,CSVLPGLNTGELFF,TGCAGCGTTCTACCGGGACTGAACACCGGGGAGCTGTTTTTT
TRBJ2-7,NA,NA,TRBV7-9,CSSSSYYEQYF,TGTTCCAGCAGCTCCTACTACGAGCAGTACTTC
TRBJ1-1,few,NA,TRBV4-2,CASSQERPGGEEAFF,TGTGCCAGCAGCCAAGAACGCCCGGGGGGGGAGGAAGCTTTCTTT
TRBJ1-1,NA,NA,TRBV4-1,CASSQLGDTNTEAFF,TGCGCCAGCAGCCAACTAGGGGACACGAACACTGAAGCTTTCTTT